The rows below give T cell receptor beta chains drawn from one sample of a study of T cell repertoires in cytomegalovirus infection. TCRdb re-called the reads through MiXCR, storing one row per CDR3 protein. The sample consists of roughly 860,000 distinct CDR3 sequences, about 31% of them appearing once. These TCRs' antigens remain unknown. Material: cultured CD8+ T cells from PBMCs, obtained from culture after CMV antigen stimulation. These receptors all stem from a human donor in good health (CMV status not recorded). Some clones in this sample may be carry-over from other donors' samples. Both conserved end residues are part of each CDR3. D genes are given only for firm matches. Size tells how often a clone was seen (once, few, many) or the class of an expanded clone, and some rows leave it out.

cdr3_aa: CASSYSSGPGELLF
cdr3_nt: TGTGCCAGCAGTTACTCGTCAGGGCCCGGGGAGCTGCTTTTT
d_call: .
v_call: TRBV6-6
clone_size: .
j_call: TRBJ2-2

cdr3_aa: CASSYYRGPKNIQYF
cdr3_nt: TGTGCCAGCAGCTACTACAGGGGCCCCAAAAACATTCAGTACTTC
d_call: TRBD1
v_call: TRBV11-2
clone_size: few
j_call: TRBJ2-4

cdr3_aa: CASSLGPIGDTEAFF
cdr3_nt: TGTGCCAGCAGCTTGGGCCCCATCGGGGACACTGAAGCTTTCTTT
d_call: .
v_call: TRBV5-4
clone_size: .
j_call: TRBJ1-1

cdr3_aa: CASSLVTQPTGYGYTF
cdr3_nt: TGTGCCAGCAGCTTAGTGACCCAGCCGACTGGATATGGCTACACCTTC
d_call: .
v_call: TRBV7-2
clone_size: many
j_call: TRBJ1-2

cdr3_aa: CASSYGQGELFF
cdr3_nt: TGTGCCAGCAGTTATGGGCAGGGGGAGCTGTTTTTT
d_call: .
v_call: TRBV6-5
clone_size: .
j_call: TRBJ2-2

cdr3_aa: CASTNQGPDTQYF
cdr3_nt: TGTGCCAGCACTAACCAAGGTCCGGATACGCAGTATTTT
d_call: .
v_call: TRBV6-2/TRBV6-3
clone_size: few
j_call: TRBJ2-3

cdr3_aa: CASSLESRPQHF
cdr3_nt: TGTGCCAGCAGCTTAGAATCTAGGCCCCAGCATTTT
d_call: .
v_call: TRBV7-9
clone_size: few
j_call: TRBJ1-5

cdr3_aa: CVGSPTGTEAFF
cdr3_nt: TGTGTCGGCAGTCCGACAGGGACTGAAGCTTTCTTT
d_call: TRBD1
v_call: TRBV12-3/TRBV12-4
clone_size: few
j_call: TRBJ1-1

cdr3_aa: CASSLGRLPPRTIYF
cdr3_nt: TGTGCCAGCAGCTTAGGGCGGCTCCCCCCCCGGACCATATATTTT
d_call: .
v_call: TRBV7-8
clone_size: few
j_call: TRBJ1-3

cdr3_aa: CASSSGPVPQHF
cdr3_nt: TGTGCCAGCAGCTCCGGACCGGTTCCCCAGCATTTT
d_call: .
v_call: TRBV7-4
clone_size: few
j_call: TRBJ1-5

cdr3_aa: CASSPGQGIGELFF
cdr3_nt: TGTGCCAGCAGTCCGGGACAGGGGATCGGGGAGCTGTTTTTT
d_call: TRBD1
v_call: TRBV6-5
clone_size: .
j_call: TRBJ2-2

cdr3_aa: CASRAGTAFPGANVLTF
cdr3_nt: TGTGCCAGCAGGGCCGGGACGGCCTTTCCTGGGGCCAACGTCCTGACTTTC
d_call: .
v_call: TRBV9
clone_size: .
j_call: TRBJ2-6

cdr3_aa: CASLTSNTGELFF
cdr3_nt: TGTGCCAGCCTTACTTCGAACACCGGGGAGCTGTTTTTT
d_call: .
v_call: TRBV12-3/TRBV12-4
clone_size: few
j_call: TRBJ2-2

cdr3_aa: CVSNTGTGGISPLHF
cdr3_nt: TGTGTCAGTAATACGGGGACAGGGGGAATTTCACCCCTCCACTTT
d_call: TRBD1
v_call: TRBV19
clone_size: .
j_call: TRBJ1-6

cdr3_aa: CASKVDGELFF
cdr3_nt: TGTGCCAGCAAAGTGGACGGGGAGCTGTTTTTT
d_call: .
v_call: TRBV7-8
clone_size: .
j_call: TRBJ2-2

cdr3_aa: CASSEASEYLNTEAFF
cdr3_nt: TGTGCCAGCAGTGAAGCAAGCGAATACTTGAACACTGAAGCTTTCTTT
d_call: .
v_call: TRBV6-1
clone_size: .
j_call: TRBJ1-1

cdr3_aa: CASNLRHSEAFF
cdr3_nt: TGTGCCAGCAACTTACGACATTCTGAAGCTTTCTTT
d_call: .
v_call: TRBV7-8
clone_size: .
j_call: TRBJ1-1

cdr3_aa: CSARTWGGNYGYTF
cdr3_nt: TGCAGCGCCCGCACCTGGGGAGGGAACTATGGCTACACCTTC
d_call: .
v_call: TRBV29-1
clone_size: few
j_call: TRBJ1-2

cdr3_aa: CAISGQPGERLGTDTQYF
cdr3_nt: TGTGCCATCAGTGGGCAGCCAGGTGAACGCTTGGGCACAGATACGCAGTATTTT
d_call: .
v_call: TRBV10-3
clone_size: .
j_call: TRBJ2-3

cdr3_aa: CASALRAGELFF
cdr3_nt: TGTGCCAGCGCCCTCCGGGCCGGGGAGCTGTTTTTT
d_call: .
v_call: TRBV4-2
clone_size: few
j_call: TRBJ2-2

cdr3_aa: CASSSRDHLRSNQPQHF
cdr3_nt: TGTGCCAGTAGTTCCCGGGACCACTTAAGGAGCAATCAGCCCCAGCATTTT
d_call: .
v_call: TRBV19
clone_size: few
j_call: TRBJ1-5

cdr3_aa: CASSYSVPGETYEQYF
cdr3_nt: TGTGCCAGCAGTTACTCCGTCCCAGGGGAAACCTACGAGCAGTACTTC
d_call: .
v_call: TRBV6-5
clone_size: few
j_call: TRBJ2-7

cdr3_aa: CASSPTEDRAPGGETQYF
cdr3_nt: TGTGCCAGCAGCCCAACCGAGGACAGGGCCCCCGGTGGGGAGACCCAGTACTTC
d_call: TRBD1
v_call: TRBV11-2
clone_size: .
j_call: TRBJ2-5

cdr3_aa: CASSRGVGQELNEQFF
cdr3_nt: TGTGCCAGTAGTAGGGGGGTCGGACAGGAGCTCAATGAGCAGTTCTTC
d_call: .
v_call: TRBV19
clone_size: .
j_call: TRBJ2-1

cdr3_aa: CASTLLSSGQGPTSVEAFF
cdr3_nt: TGTGCCAGCACTTTGCTTTCTTCGGGACAGGGCCCAACTTCCGTTGAAGCTTTCTTT
d_call: TRBD1
v_call: TRBV12-3/TRBV12-4
clone_size: .
j_call: TRBJ1-1

cdr3_aa: CASSYLPAYNYGYTF
cdr3_nt: TGTGCCAGCAGTTACCTCCCCGCGTACAACTATGGCTACACCTTC
d_call: .
v_call: TRBV6-5
clone_size: few
j_call: TRBJ1-2

cdr3_aa: CSVEGTYTDTQYF
cdr3_nt: TGCAGCGTTGAGGGCACCTACACAGATACGCAGTATTTT
d_call: .
v_call: TRBV29-1
clone_size: .
j_call: TRBJ2-3

cdr3_aa: CASGPTGVYGYTF
cdr3_nt: TGTGCCAGCGGACCAACAGGGGTTTATGGCTACACCTTC
d_call: TRBD1
v_call: TRBV2
clone_size: .
j_call: TRBJ1-2

cdr3_aa: CSARPQLAGGSQETQYF
cdr3_nt: TGCAGTGCTAGACCGCAACTAGCGGGGGGTTCTCAAGAGACCCAGTACTTC
d_call: TRBD2
v_call: TRBV20-1
clone_size: .
j_call: TRBJ2-5

cdr3_aa: CASHLTKSNEKLFF
cdr3_nt: TGTGCCAGCCACCTGACAAAATCTAATGAAAAACTGTTTTTT
d_call: .
v_call: TRBV19
clone_size: .
j_call: TRBJ1-4

cdr3_aa: CASRLDRADPYGYTF
cdr3_nt: TGTGCCAGCAGGCTGGACAGGGCTGACCCCTATGGCTACACCTTC
d_call: TRBD1
v_call: TRBV5-4
clone_size: .
j_call: TRBJ1-2

cdr3_aa: CSARGSSSTGVETQYF
cdr3_nt: TGCAGTGCTAGAGGGAGTAGCTCAACCGGGGTGGAGACCCAGTACTTC
d_call: .
v_call: TRBV20-1
clone_size: .
j_call: TRBJ2-5

cdr3_aa: CASRLGTATEAFF
cdr3_nt: TGTGCCAGCAGGTTAGGGACTGCCACTGAAGCTTTCTTT
d_call: .
v_call: TRBV12-3/TRBV12-4
clone_size: .
j_call: TRBJ1-1

cdr3_aa: CASSSASIDSPLHF
cdr3_nt: TGTGCCAGCAGTTCTGCCAGTATCGATTCACCCCTCCACTTT
d_call: .
v_call: TRBV27
clone_size: few
j_call: TRBJ1-6

cdr3_aa: CASSLTGTTPNTQYF
cdr3_nt: TGTGCCAGCAGCTTGACCGGGACCACGCCAAATACGCAGTATTTT
d_call: .
v_call: TRBV7-9
clone_size: .
j_call: TRBJ2-3

cdr3_aa: CATSGAGTYTEAFF
cdr3_nt: TGTGCCACCAGTGGGGCAGGGACTTACACTGAAGCTTTCTTT
d_call: .
v_call: TRBV24-1
clone_size: .
j_call: TRBJ1-1

cdr3_aa: CATIDYHPRGSYNEQFF
cdr3_nt: TGTGCCACCATTGACTACCACCCCCGGGGCTCCTACAATGAGCAGTTCTTC
d_call: .
v_call: TRBV10-3
clone_size: .
j_call: TRBJ2-1

cdr3_aa: CASSFASSPTGQISYEQYF
cdr3_nt: TGTGCCAGCAGCTTTGCGTCTTCCCCCACGGGACAGATCTCCTACGAGCAGTACTTC
d_call: TRBD1
v_call: TRBV7-6
clone_size: .
j_call: TRBJ2-7

cdr3_aa: CASSQRAFGGPYNEQFF
cdr3_nt: TGTGCCAGCAGCCAAAGAGCCTTCGGGGGGCCCTACAATGAGCAGTTCTTC
d_call: .
v_call: TRBV14
clone_size: few
j_call: TRBJ2-1

cdr3_aa: CSAPSGVAGGSQETQYF
cdr3_nt: TGCAGTGCTCCCTCGGGGGTAGCGGGGGGGTCCCAAGAGACCCAGTACTTC
d_call: TRBD2
v_call: TRBV20-1
clone_size: .
j_call: TRBJ2-5

cdr3_aa: CASRSTGRSVNEQFF
cdr3_nt: TGCGCCAGCAGATCGACAGGGCGGTCGGTGAATGAGCAGTTCTTC
d_call: TRBD1
v_call: TRBV5-1
clone_size: many
j_call: TRBJ2-1

cdr3_aa: CSVEGGRTSGYEQYF
cdr3_nt: TGCAGCGTTGAAGGGGGAAGGACGTCTGGGTACGAGCAGTACTTC
d_call: .
v_call: TRBV29-1
clone_size: few
j_call: TRBJ2-7

cdr3_aa: CSAPDRINTGELFF
cdr3_nt: TGCAGTGCTCCGGACAGGATTAACACCGGGGAGCTGTTTTTT
d_call: TRBD1
v_call: TRBV20-1
clone_size: .
j_call: TRBJ2-2

cdr3_aa: CASSPQGGETQYF
cdr3_nt: TGTGCCAGCAGTCCCCAGGGGGGGGAGACCCAGTACTTC
d_call: .
v_call: TRBV12-3/TRBV12-4
clone_size: few
j_call: TRBJ2-5